What follows describes a single TCR beta chain. Its specificity is unknown. Using a J-beta primer mix together with a sample-barcoded 5' primer, a second PCR was run for roughly 6 to 11 cycles. TCRdb independently ran MiXCR on the 5' RACE reads; one entry per CDR3 protein. The profile covers about 1.4 million distinct CDR3 sequences, with 55% to 75% appearing a single time and about 6.3% taken by the ten largest. These data are taken from a study of blood T cells in healthy people across ages. Study observations and caveats: Significant beta diversity loss was already apparent by age around 40, declining roughly linearly. Strong correlation existed between TCR beta diversity and naive T cell percentage. The diversity estimates, figures obtained from one million T cells, were considered underestimates.

Each donor had around 11 milliliters of peripheral blood drawn. Sequences were obtained from blood. The receptor was derived from a man aged 18-30 years in good health.

The CDR3 sequence is CASVPGLAGGVGLEQYF. For the CDR3, the DNA is TGTGCCAGCGTACCGGGACTAGCGGGAGGGGTCGGTTTGGAGCAGTACTTC. The chain carries TRBV2 and TRBJ2-7, with 16 positions matching TRBD2. The CDR3 has 17 amino acids. Germline-derived CDR1 and CDR2 are SNHLY and FYNNEI. V lost 8 bases and J lost 7; bases outside the gene matches: 14.